This record covers a single TCR beta chain. Its antigen target is currently unknown. No clone much larger than this one lies a single base away; base qualities are absent. This sample was taken from a study of blood T cell repertoires in COVID-19 (dated by TCRdb to about 2020). With regard to the full study: The collaborator samples originated in the United States, Italy and Spain and spanned the acute and convalescent phases of COVID-19. The prospective study material was composed of cDNA or gDNA derived from T cells, B-cell-depleted T cells, or PBMCs. Subjects who had been exposed to COVID-19, were actively infected with it, or had recovered from it provided the deeply sampled blood TCRbeta repertoires that made up the dataset. The repertoires were made available in a free public database intended to serve as a resource for research on the immune response to SARS-CoV-2. Samples were obtained from the ongoing ImmuneRACE study (first 160 participants) and from 1,254 subjects provided by 6 global collaborators. The sample metadata nearly always contained a de-identified subject ID, COVID-19 status, age in years and sex. Where available, HLA class I and class II types were obtained from metadata supplied by the sample provider rather than from assay-based typing. What the research found in general, with its limitations: The quantity of clinical and demographic metadata differed by source and by participant and was supplied without curation.

Participants in the prospective study were aged roughly 18 to 95 years, lived in over 20 United States geographic areas, and enrolled through a virtual design. In the prospective study, participants were assigned to cohorts based on the clinical history participants reported in a screening survey and a study questionnaire. A participant counted as exposed if, within 2 weeks of entering the study, that participant had been in contact with someone who had a PCR-confirmed or clinician-diagnosed COVID-19 case. In the prospective study, mobile phlebotomists collected whole blood, serum and a nasopharyngeal or oropharyngeal swab from each participant. Additional blood draws and questionnaires over an approximately two-month period could optionally be provided by prospective study participants. Prospective study blood samples were shipped either frozen or at room temperature before DNA extraction. The immunoSEQ Assay, a bias-controlled multiplex PCR, was used to amplify TCRbeta CDR3 regions from genomic DNA. On the authors' methods: The number of nucleated cells in each sample was estimated from the amplification of reference gene primers within the assay. Sequence reads were collapsed and filtered to measure the absolute abundance of every unique TCRbeta CDR3 rearrangement. Productive Simpson clonality was computed per sample as the square root of Simpson's diversity index over productive rearrangements. This is the immuneACCESS table as TCRdb keeps it, with only in-frame sequences that have V and J called. A part of the clones is gone; compared with another copy, unresolved V genes explain less than half, and the rest is unexplained. That table furnishes V, J and clone size, whereas the DNA furnished D and trimming. The sample table contains about 270,000 clones; only one count was recorded for approximately 89% of them. The ten most abundant clones make up less than 3.5% of the sample.

This TCR was sampled from a man aged 35-49 years who had been exposed to COVID-19. The sequenced sample was PBMCs or T cells enriched from blood (not recorded which).

CDR3 protein: CASSLGGSGTYEQYF. The DNA sequence follows: TGCGCCAGCAGCTTGGGGGGTAGCGGTACCTACGAGCAGTACTTC. The sequence is built from TRBV5-1 and TRBJ2-7; a tentative D match to TRBD2 spans 6 bases. Via the germline V gene, CDR1 is SGHRS and CDR2 YFSETQ. Including cysteine and phenylalanine, the CDR3 has 15 amino acids. Left in the record is the CDR3 DNA by itself, 45 bases read in frame from the first base. Cut back by 0 bases and 2 bases, the V and J ends lie 12 bases apart.